Each of the 9 T cell receptor beta chains below was sequenced from the same sample in a study of beta chain features in type 1 diabetes. TCRB transcripts that were expressed got sequenced, as all of the isolated RNA had been reverse transcribed. Here immunoSEQ multiplex PCR was the method, and the copy in TCRdb shows in-frame clones only, minus some. Here the sample spans about 900,000 clones, 17% being singletons. The source material was naive CD4+ T cells from blood. All receptors derive from a woman between 18 and 30 years old in good health.

The chain has TRBV6-1 and TRBJ1-4; 9 nucleotides match TRBD1. The CDR3 totals 14 residues. V shed 9 bases and J 7 bases; nucleotides not matched to a gene: 9. CDR1 and CDR2 (germline): MNHNS, SASEGT. CDR3 sequence: CASTADRGGEKLFF. The CDR3 DNA is TGTGCCAGTACCGCCGACAGGGGGGGTGAAAAACTGTTTTTT.

The rearrangement links TRBV7-9 to TRBJ1-2; 11 bases fit TRBD1. CDR1 and CDR2 (germline): SEHNR, FQNEAQ (reference sequence). The V and J ends lost 4 bases and 7 bases, in that order; junction bases with no gene match: 11. The CDR3 is 16 amino acids. The CDR3 protein is CASSSEAGTGGSGYTF. DNA for the CDR3: TGTGCCAGCAGCTCAGAGGCCGGGACAGGGGGGTCTGGCTACACCTTC.

This clone was seen a few times. This sequence joins TRBV2 and TRBJ2-1; 10 bases line up with TRBD2. The CDR3 runs 15 residues. The germline V gene encodes CDR1 SNHLY and CDR2 FYNNEI. The V segment lost 6 bases and the J segment 4 bases; nucleotides outside the gene matches: 6. The CDR3 DNA follows: TGTGCCAGCAGAGTAAGCGGGAGGGAATACAATGAGCAGTTCTTC. As protein: CASRVSGREYNEQFF.

Only a few counts were recorded for this clone. The chain carries TRBV9 and TRBJ2-5, with D possibly called TRBD1 or TRBD2 (6 bases each). There are 14 residues in the CDR3. Trimming removed 3 bases at V and 4 bases at J, with 13 bases between. In germline, CDR1 is SGDLS, CDR2 YYNGEE. This CDR3 reads CASSGGGLAETQYF. The CDR3 nucleotides are TGTGCCAGCAGCGGAGGGGGACTGGCAGAGACCCAGTACTTC.

The chain recombines TRBV6-5 with TRBJ1-1, with D perhaps TRBD1 (6 bases). V was cut by 2 bases and J by 2 bases, with 12 bases left in between. Looked up from germline, CDR1 is MNHEY and CDR2 is SVGAGI. CDR3 size: 15 residues. The CDR3 region is CASSYGGTINTEAFF. For the CDR3, the DNA is TGTGCCAGCAGTTACGGCGGGACAATAAACACTGAAGCTTTCTTT.

In its sample, this clone was seen a few times. The chain is built from TRBV28 and TRBJ2-4; the match to TRBD2 covers 10 bases. The CDR3 runs 19 residues. With 6 bases clipped from V and 0 bases from J, the junction kept 14 bases outside the gene matches. From germline, CDR1 is MDHEN and CDR2 SYDVKM. In DNA form, the CDR3 reads TGTGCCAGCAGCTCCGCTGTAGCGGGAGGCGGGCTAGCCAAAAACATTCAGTACTTC. Protein sequence: CASSSAVAGGGLAKNIQYF.

The chain couples TRBV7-9 to TRBJ1-2, with unresolved D. This CDR3 is 12 amino acids long. CDR1 is SEHNR and CDR2 is FQNEAQ in the germline V gene (reference sequence). Trimming shortened V by 10 bases and J by 5 bases, and 14 bases separated the two germline ends. This CDR3 reads CATLEGDYGYTF. CDR3 nucleotide sequence: TGTGCCACCCTGGAGGGCGATTATGGCTACACCTTC. Full variable domain (remainder filled in from reference TRBV7-9 and TRBJ1-2): DTGVSQNPRHKITKRGQNVTFRCDPISEHNRLYWYRQTLGQGPEFLTYFQNEAQLEKSRLLSDRFSAERPKGSFSTLEIQRTEQGDSAMYLCATLEGDYGYTFGSGTRLTVV.

The rearrangement links TRBV13 to TRBJ1-5, with D uncertain. In germline, CDR1 is PRHDT, CDR2 FYEKMQ (reference sequence). V was shortened by 3 bases and J by 7 bases, with 10 bases between the two germline ends. The CDR3 has 13 residues. CDR3 amino acids: CASSFDRDQPQHF. The CDR3 DNA follows: TGTGCCAGCAGCTTTGATCGTGACCAGCCCCAGCATTTT. The full variable domain, rest sourced from reference TRBV13 and TRBJ1-5, is AAGVIQSPRHLIKEKRETATLKCYPIPRHDTVYWYQQGPGQDPQFLISFYEKMQSDKGSIPDRFSAQQFSDYHSELNMSSLELGDSALYFCASSFDRDQPQHFGDGTRLSIL.

Concerning this clone: Other nucleotide sequences from this sample produce the same CDR3. The CDR3 coding sequence is TGTGCCAGCTCACCCTTGGGACAAGCCTACGAGCAGTACTTC. It specifies CASSPLGQAYEQYF. This chain joins TRBV18 and TRBJ2-7, with TRBD1 as a possible D gene (6 bases). Germline V gene lookup returns CDR1 KGHSH and CDR2 LQKENI. CDR3 length: 14 residues. Trimming took 3 bases from V and 2 from J, leaving 11 bases between them.